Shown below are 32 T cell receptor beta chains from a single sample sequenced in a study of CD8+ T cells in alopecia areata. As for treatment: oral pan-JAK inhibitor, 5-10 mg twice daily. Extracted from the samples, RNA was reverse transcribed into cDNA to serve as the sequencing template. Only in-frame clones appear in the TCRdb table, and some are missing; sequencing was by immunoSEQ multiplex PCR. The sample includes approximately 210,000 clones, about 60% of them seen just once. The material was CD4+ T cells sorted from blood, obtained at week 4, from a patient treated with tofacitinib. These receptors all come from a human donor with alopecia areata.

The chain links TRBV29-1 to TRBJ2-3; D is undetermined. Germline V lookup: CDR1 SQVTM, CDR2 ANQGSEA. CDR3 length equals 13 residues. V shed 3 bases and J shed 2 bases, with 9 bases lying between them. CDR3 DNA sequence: TGCAGCGTTGACCCCCAAACCACAGATACGCAGTATTTT. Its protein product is CSVDPQTTDTQYF.

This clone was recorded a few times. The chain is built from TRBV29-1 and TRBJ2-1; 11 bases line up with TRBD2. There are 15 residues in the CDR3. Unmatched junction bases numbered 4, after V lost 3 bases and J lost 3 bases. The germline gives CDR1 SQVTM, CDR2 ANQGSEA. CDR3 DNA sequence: TGCAGCGTTGAGGCTAGCGGGGGGATCTACAATGAGCAGTTCTTC. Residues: CSVEASGGIYNEQFF.

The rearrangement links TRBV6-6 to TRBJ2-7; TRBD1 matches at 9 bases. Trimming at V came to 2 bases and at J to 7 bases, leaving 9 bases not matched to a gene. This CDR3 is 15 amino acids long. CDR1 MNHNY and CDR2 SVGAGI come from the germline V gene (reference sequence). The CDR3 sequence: CASSYTPGTGREQYF. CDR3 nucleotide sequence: TGTGCCAGCAGTTACACCCCAGGGACAGGGAGAGAGCAGTACTTC.

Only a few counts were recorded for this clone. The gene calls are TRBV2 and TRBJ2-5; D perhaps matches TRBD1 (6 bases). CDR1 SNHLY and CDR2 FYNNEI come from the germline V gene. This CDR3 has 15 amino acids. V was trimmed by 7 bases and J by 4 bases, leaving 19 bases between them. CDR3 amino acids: CASKPTGSRGETQYF. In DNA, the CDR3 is TGTGCCAGCAAACCTACAGGGTCCAGGGGAGAGACCCAGTACTTC.

The CDR3 bases are TGTGCCAGCAGCCAACAACGGATGCAGGGGAAGAGGACTGAAGCTTTCTTT. Its translation: CASSQQRMQGKRTEAFF. The chain combines TRBV14 with TRBJ1-1; a possible D gene is TRBD1 (6 bases). The V end lost 2 bases, the J end lost 5 bases, and 21 bases lay between the germline ends. CDR3 length equals 17 residues. The V gene's germline CDR1 is SGHDN and CDR2 FVKESK.

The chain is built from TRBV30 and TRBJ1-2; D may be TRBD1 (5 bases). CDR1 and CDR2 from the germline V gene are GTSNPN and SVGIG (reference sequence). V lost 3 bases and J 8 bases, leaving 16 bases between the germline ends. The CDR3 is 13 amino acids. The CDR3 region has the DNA TGTGCCTGGAGGCCGGGGGGGACGAGGGGCTACACCTTC. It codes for CAWRPGGTRGYTF.

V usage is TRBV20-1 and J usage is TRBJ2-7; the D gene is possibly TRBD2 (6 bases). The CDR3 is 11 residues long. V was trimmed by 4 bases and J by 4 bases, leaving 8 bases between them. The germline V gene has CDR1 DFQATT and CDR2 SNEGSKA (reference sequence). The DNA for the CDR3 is TGCAGTGCTAACCGGGAGTACGAGCAGTACTTC. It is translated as CSANREYEQYF.

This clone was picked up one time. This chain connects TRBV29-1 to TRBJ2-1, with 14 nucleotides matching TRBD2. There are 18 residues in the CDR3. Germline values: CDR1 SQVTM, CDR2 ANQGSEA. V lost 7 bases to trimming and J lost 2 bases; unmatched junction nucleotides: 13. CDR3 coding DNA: TGCAGCGCCAGAGGACTAGCGGGGGGCCGGGGCACCTACAATGAGCAGTTCTTC. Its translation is CSARGLAGGRGTYNEQFF.

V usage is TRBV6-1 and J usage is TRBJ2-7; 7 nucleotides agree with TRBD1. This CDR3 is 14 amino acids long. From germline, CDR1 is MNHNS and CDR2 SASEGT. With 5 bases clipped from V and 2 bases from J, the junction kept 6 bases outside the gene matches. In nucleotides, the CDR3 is TGTGCCAGCAGTTCTAACAGGGGAACCTACGAGCAGTACTTC. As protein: CASSSNRGTYEQYF.

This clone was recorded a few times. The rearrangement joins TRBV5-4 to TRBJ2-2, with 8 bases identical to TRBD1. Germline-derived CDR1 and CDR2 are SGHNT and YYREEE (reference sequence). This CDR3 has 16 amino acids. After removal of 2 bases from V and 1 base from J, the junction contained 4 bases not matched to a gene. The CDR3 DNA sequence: TGTGCCAGCAGCTTCCGGACAGGGTGGAACACCGGGGAGCTGTTTTTT. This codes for CASSFRTGWNTGELFF.

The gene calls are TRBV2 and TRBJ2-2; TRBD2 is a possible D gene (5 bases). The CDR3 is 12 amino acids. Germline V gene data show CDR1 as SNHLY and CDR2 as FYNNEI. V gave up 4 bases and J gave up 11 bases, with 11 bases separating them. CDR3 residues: CASSVGSFELFF. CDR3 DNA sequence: TGTGCCAGCAGTGTGGGGAGCTTTGAGCTGTTTTTT.

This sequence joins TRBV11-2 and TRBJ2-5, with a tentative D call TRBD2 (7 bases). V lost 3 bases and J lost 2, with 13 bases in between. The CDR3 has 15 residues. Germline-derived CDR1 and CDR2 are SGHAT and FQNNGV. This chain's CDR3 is CASSFGGGRQETQYF. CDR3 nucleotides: TGTGCCAGCAGCTTTGGGGGGGGGCGTCAAGAGACCCAGTACTTC.

In DNA, the CDR3 is TGTGCCAGCAGCGGCGCAGGACAGGGTGCCCACGAGCAGTACTTC. Protein sequence: CASSGAGQGAHEQYF. The V call is TRBV28, the J call TRBJ2-7; 8 nucleotides line up with TRBD1. The CDR3 contains 15 residues. With V trimmed by 6 bases and J by 5 bases, 12 bases remained unmatched. Germline V gene sequence: CDR1 MDHEN, CDR2 SYDVKM. The full variable domain, its missing parts supplied by reference TRBV28 and TRBJ2-7, is DVKVTQSSRYLVKRTGEKVFLECVQDMDHENMFWYRQDPGLGLRLIYFSYDVKMKEKGDIPEGYSVSREKKERFSLILESASTNQTSMYLCASSGAGQGAHEQYFGPGTRLTVT.

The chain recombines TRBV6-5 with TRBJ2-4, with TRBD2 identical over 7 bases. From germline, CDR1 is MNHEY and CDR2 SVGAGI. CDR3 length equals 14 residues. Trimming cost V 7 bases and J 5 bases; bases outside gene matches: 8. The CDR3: CASTPSGGENIQYF. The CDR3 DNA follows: TGTGCCAGCACCCCTTCGGGAGGAGAAAACATTCAGTACTTC.

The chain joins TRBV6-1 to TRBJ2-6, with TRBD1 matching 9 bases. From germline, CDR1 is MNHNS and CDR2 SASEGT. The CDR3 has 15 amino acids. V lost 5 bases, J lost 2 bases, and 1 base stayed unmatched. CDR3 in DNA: TGTGCCAGCAGTAGGACAGGGGCTGGGGCCAACGTCCTGACTTTC. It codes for CASSRTGAGANVLTF.

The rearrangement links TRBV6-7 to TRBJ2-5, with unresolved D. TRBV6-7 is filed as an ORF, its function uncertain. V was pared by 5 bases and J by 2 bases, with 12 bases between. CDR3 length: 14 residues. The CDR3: CASSQTARQETQYF. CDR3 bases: TGTGCCAGCAGTCAAACCGCGCGGCAAGAGACCCAGTACTTC.

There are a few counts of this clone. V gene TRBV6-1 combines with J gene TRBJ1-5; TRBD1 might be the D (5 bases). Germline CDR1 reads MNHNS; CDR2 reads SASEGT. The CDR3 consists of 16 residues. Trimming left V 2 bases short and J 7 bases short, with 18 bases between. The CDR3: CASSERGSANGQPQHF. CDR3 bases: TGTGCCAGCAGTGAAAGGGGTAGTGCCAACGGGCAGCCCCAGCATTTT.

The CDR3, as DNA: TGCAGCGTTGGGGCTGGGGAGGCCAAAAACATTCAGTACTTC. It specifies CSVGAGEAKNIQYF. This chain joins TRBV29-1 and TRBJ2-4; the D gene is possibly TRBD2 (5 bases). CDR1 SQVTM and CDR2 ANQGSEA come from the germline V gene. This CDR3 region has 14 residues. V was clipped by 4 bases and J by 1 base, with 11 bases between them.

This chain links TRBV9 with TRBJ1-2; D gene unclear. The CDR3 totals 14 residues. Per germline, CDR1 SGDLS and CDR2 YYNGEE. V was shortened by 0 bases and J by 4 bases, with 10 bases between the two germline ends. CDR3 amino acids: CASSVDPGTYGYTF. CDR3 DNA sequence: TGTGCCAGCAGCGTAGATCCAGGAACCTATGGCTACACCTTC.

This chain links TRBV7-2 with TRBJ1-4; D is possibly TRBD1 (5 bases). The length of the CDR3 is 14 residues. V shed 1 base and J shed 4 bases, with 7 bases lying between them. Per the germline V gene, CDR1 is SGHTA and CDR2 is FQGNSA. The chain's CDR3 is CASSLVGGNEKLFF. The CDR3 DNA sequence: TGTGCCAGCAGCTTAGTTGGGGGTAATGAAAAACTGTTTTTT.

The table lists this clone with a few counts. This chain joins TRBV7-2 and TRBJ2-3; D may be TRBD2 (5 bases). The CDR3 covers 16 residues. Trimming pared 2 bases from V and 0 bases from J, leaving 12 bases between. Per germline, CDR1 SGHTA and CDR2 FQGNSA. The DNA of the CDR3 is TGTGCCAGCAGCTTAAGGTCCGGCGGGAGCACAGATACGCAGTATTTT. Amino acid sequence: CASSLRSGGSTDTQYF.

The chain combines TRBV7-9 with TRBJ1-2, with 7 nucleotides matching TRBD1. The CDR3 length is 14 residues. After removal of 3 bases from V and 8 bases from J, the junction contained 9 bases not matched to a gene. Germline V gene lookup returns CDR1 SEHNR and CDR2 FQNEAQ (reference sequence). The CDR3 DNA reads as TGTGCCAGCAGCTTGACAGGGTTTGAAGGAGGCTACACCTTC. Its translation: CASSLTGFEGGYTF.

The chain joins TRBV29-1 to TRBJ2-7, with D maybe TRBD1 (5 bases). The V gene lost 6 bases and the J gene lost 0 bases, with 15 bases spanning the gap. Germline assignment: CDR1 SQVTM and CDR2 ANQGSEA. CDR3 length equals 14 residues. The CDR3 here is CSVGPLQGSYEQYF. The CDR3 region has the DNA TGCAGCGTCGGGCCCCTCCAGGGCTCCTACGAGCAGTACTTC.

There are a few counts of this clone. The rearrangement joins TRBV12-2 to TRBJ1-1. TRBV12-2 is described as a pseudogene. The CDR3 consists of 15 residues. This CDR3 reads CASRLVSLILTEAFF. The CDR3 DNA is TGTGCAAGTCGCTTAGTCTCGTTAATCCTCACTGAAGCTTTCTTT.

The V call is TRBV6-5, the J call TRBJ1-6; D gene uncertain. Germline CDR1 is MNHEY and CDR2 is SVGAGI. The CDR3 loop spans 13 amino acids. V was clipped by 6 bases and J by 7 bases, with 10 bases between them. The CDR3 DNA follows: TGTGCCAGCAGCCGGACGGCGAATTCACCCCTCCACTTT. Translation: CASSRTANSPLHF.

CDR3 amino acids: CSVESTGELFF. For the CDR3, the DNA is TGCAGCGTTGAGTCCACCGGGGAGCTGTTTTTT. The chain employs TRBV29-1 and TRBJ2-2, with D hard to call. In germline, CDR1 is SQVTM, CDR2 ANQGSEA. The CDR3 length is 11 residues. Deletions cut 3 bases from V and 4 bases from J, with 3 bases between.

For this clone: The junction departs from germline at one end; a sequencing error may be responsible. The CDR3 DNA reads as TGCGCCAGCAGCTCCGACGGACAGGGCCCAGTGCACTTC. Protein product: CASSSDGQGPVHF. V and J are TRBV5-1 and TRBJ2-7, with 8 bases fitting TRBD1. Germline values: CDR1 SGHRS, CDR2 YFSETQ. The CDR3 covers 13 residues. Filled out from reference TRBV5-1 and TRBJ2-7, the complete variable domain reads KAGVTQTPRYLIKTRGQQVTLSCSPISGHRSVSWYQQTPGQGLQFLFEYFSETQRNKGNFPGRFSGRQFSNSRSEMNVSTLELGDSALYLCASSSDGQGPVHFGPGTRLTVT.

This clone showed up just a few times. The CDR3 DNA sequence: TGTGCCAGCAGCTTTTTGACTTCACCCCTCCACTTT. This encodes CASSFLTSPLHF. The chain combines TRBV7-9 with TRBJ1-6; D remains unclear. The CDR3 is made up of 12 amino acids. V was trimmed by 3 bases and J by 9 bases, leaving 6 bases between them. CDR1 SEHNR and CDR2 FQNEAQ come from the germline V gene (reference sequence).

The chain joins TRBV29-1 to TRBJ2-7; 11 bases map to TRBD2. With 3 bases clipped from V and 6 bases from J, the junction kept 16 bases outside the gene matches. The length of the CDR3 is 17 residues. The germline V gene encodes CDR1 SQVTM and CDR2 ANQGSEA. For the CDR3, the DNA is TGCAGCGTTGATGGGGCTAGCGGGGGGCCTTACCATATCGAGCAGTACTTC. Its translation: CSVDGASGGPYHIEQYF.

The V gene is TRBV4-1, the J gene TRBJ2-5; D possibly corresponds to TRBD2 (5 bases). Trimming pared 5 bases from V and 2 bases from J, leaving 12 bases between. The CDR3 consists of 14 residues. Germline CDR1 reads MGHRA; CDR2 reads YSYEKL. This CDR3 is CASSDPGMQETQYF. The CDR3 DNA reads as TGCGCCAGCAGCGACCCCGGGATGCAAGAGACCCAGTACTTC.

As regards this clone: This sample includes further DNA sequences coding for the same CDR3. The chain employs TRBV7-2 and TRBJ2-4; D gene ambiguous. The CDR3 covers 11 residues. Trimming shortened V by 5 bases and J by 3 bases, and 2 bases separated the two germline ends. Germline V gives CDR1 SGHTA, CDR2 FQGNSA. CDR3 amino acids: CASSLKNIQYF. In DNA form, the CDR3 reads TGTGCCAGCAGCCTCAAAAACATTCAGTACTTC.

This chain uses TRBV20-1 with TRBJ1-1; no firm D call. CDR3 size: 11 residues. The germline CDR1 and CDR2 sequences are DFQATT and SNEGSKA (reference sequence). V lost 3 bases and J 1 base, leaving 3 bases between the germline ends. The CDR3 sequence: CSASPNTEAFF. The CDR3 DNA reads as TGCAGTGCTAGCCCGAACACTGAAGCTTTCTTT.